Below, 24 T cell receptor beta chains from the same sample are listed, as sequenced in a study of shared clonotypes between healthy human individuals. Only CD45RO-negative cells positively selected for CCR7 counted as naive CD8 cells, so terminally differentiated effector memory CD45RA+ cells were excluded. Here immunoSEQ multiplex PCR was the method, and the copy in TCRdb shows in-frame clones only, minus some. The table shows around 2.1 million clones, with 85% to 95% occurring only once. The sequenced sample was naive CD8+ T cells from PBMCs. These receptors originate from a man aged 18 to 30 in good health. Some clones in this sample may be carry-over from other donors' samples.

About this clone: This same CDR3 is encoded by further DNA sequences in the sample. The chain recombines TRBV4-3 with TRBJ1-3; the match to TRBD1 covers 8 bases. CDR1 is LGHNA and CDR2 is YSLEER in the germline V gene. This CDR3 comprises 15 residues. V lost 0 bases to trimming and J lost 4 bases; unmatched junction nucleotides: 2. In DNA form, the CDR3 reads TGCGCCAGCAGCCAAGACAGGGGGCTGGGAAACACCATATATTTT. Translated: CASSQDRGLGNTIYF.

The V gene is TRBV30, the J gene TRBJ2-1; D unresolved. This CDR3 is 11 amino acids long. Per germline, CDR1 GTSNPN and CDR2 SVGIG (reference sequence). Trimming cost V 3 bases and J 4 bases, with 4 bases left between them. CDR3: CAWRIYNEQFF. CDR3 DNA sequence: TGTGCCTGGAGGATTTACAATGAGCAGTTCTTC.

This sequence joins TRBV2 and TRBJ2-6; 8 positions match TRBD1. The germline gives CDR1 SNHLY, CDR2 FYNNEI. The CDR3 spans 18 residues. J lost 0 bases, V lost 7 bases, and 11 bases had no gene match. CDR3 sequence (DNA): TGTGCCAGCACCGAAGTTGGGACAGGCTTCTCTGGGGCCAACGTCCTGACTTTC. This sequence encodes CASTEVGTGFSGANVLTF.

The chain recombines TRBV7-9 with TRBJ2-6; maybe TRBD1 (5 bases). The CDR3 contains 15 residues. Looked up from germline, CDR1 is SEHNR and CDR2 is FQNEAQ (reference sequence). V dropped 4 bases and J dropped 3 bases, with 10 bases sitting between them. CDR3 sequence (DNA): TGTGCCAGCAGCTCCAGGGATTTTGGGGCCAACGTCCTGACTTTC. Its translation is CASSSRDFGANVLTF.

The rearrangement uses TRBV28 and TRBJ2-4; 14 nucleotides line up with TRBD2. From germline, CDR1 is MDHEN and CDR2 SYDVKM. V shed 3 bases and J 3 bases; nucleotides not matched to a gene: 7. The CDR3 consists of 18 residues. The CDR3 loop is CASSFMGLAGVVKNIQYF. CDR3 sequence (DNA): TGTGCCAGCAGTTTTATGGGACTAGCGGGAGTGGTCAAAAACATTCAGTACTTC.

The chain employs TRBV6-6 and TRBJ1-1, with 7 bases aligning to TRBD1. From germline, CDR1 is MNHNY and CDR2 SVGAGI (reference sequence). This CDR3 comprises 14 residues. V lost 7 bases, J lost 7 bases, and 12 bases stayed unmatched. The CDR3 DNA reads TGTGCCAGCAAACGAAAGGGGGCGCAGGATGAAGCTTTCTTT. Its protein is CASKRKGAQDEAFF.

V and J are TRBV12-1 and TRBJ2-5; the D call TRBD1 from the table was never checked on the DNA. TRBV12-1 is classified as a pseudogene. There are 15 residues in the CDR3. CDR3 loop: CASSTETGGAETQYF. The CDR3, as DNA: TGTGCCAGCAGCACGGAGACAGGGGGCGCGGAGACCCAGTACTTC.

The V gene is TRBV28, the J gene TRBJ1-2; tentatively, D is TRBD1 (6 bases). Germline CDR1 reads MDHEN; CDR2 reads SYDVKM. Trimming cost V 7 bases and J 2 bases, with 20 bases left between them. This CDR3 contains 16 residues. The CDR3 loop is CASTHRGGHPNYGYTF. The CDR3 nucleotides are TGTGCCAGCACCCATAGGGGGGGCCATCCCAACTATGGCTACACCTTC.

This sequence joins TRBV7-2 and TRBJ2-5, with TRBD2 as a possible D gene (5 bases). Germline lookup yields CDR1 SGHTA and CDR2 FQGNSA. V gave up 2 bases and J gave up 2 bases, with 12 bases separating them. The CDR3 has 15 residues. The CDR3 DNA reads TGTGCCAGCAGCTTAACCTCGGGATCACAAGAGACCCAGTACTTC. This codes for CASSLTSGSQETQYF. The full variable domain, with the rest looked up from reference TRBV7-2 and TRBJ2-5, is GAGVSQSPSNKVTEKGKDVELRCDPISGHTALYWYRQSLGQGLEFLIYFQGNSAPDKSGLPSDRFSAERTGGSVSTLTIQRTQQEDSAVYLCASSLTSGSQETQYFGPGTRLLVL.

Worth noting for this clone: The same CDR3 also results from other DNA sequences found in this sample. The gene calls are TRBV2 and TRBJ2-7; TRBD1 aligns across 9 bases. Trimming at V came to 3 bases and at J to 6 bases, leaving 6 bases not matched to a gene. Germline CDR1 and CDR2: SNHLY and FYNNEI. The CDR3 runs to 14 residues. This CDR3 is CASSDRDRAGEQYF. DNA for the CDR3: TGTGCCAGCAGTGACCGGGACAGGGCAGGCGAGCAGTACTTC.

For this clone: The same CDR3 is also encoded by other DNA sequences in this sample. V usage is TRBV7-9 and J usage is TRBJ2-2; D gene ambiguous. Trimming cost V 6 bases and J 1 base, with 6 bases left between them. CDR3 length: 13 residues. Germline V gene sequence: CDR1 SEHNR, CDR2 FQNEAQ (reference sequence). CDR3 sequence (DNA): TGTGCCAGCAGACAAGGGAACACCGGGGAGCTGTTTTTT. This codes for CASRQGNTGELFF.

As concerns this clone: Other nucleotide sequences in the sample specify the same CDR3. J is TRBJ2-1 and V is TRBV28; no reliable D call. Germline values: CDR1 MDHEN, CDR2 SYDVKM. With 6 bases removed from V and 8 bases from J, the gap between germline ends came to 8 bases. CDR3 size: 11 residues. The CDR3 protein is CASRDGYEQFF. The DNA for the CDR3 is TGTGCCAGCAGAGATGGCTATGAGCAGTTCTTC.

V and J are TRBV9 and TRBJ2-2; TRBD1 is a possible D gene (5 bases). The V end lost 2 bases, the J end lost 5 bases, and 16 bases lay between the germline ends. The CDR3 covers 16 residues. Per the germline V gene, CDR1 is SGDLS and CDR2 is YYNGEE. CDR3 nucleotide sequence: TGTGCCAGCAGCGTCTCCAGGGAAGGATGGACCGGGGAGCTGTTTTTT. Amino acid sequence: CASSVSREGWTGELFF.

The J gene is TRBJ2-1, the V gene TRBV27; possible D gene TRBD2, 5 bases. The V and J ends lost 6 bases and 15 bases respectively, with 21 bases between them. Germline CDR1 reads MNHEY; CDR2 reads SMNVEV (reference sequence). The CDR3 consists of 13 residues. The CDR3 loop reads CASSSPGSVGWFF. CDR3 in DNA: TGTGCCAGCAGCAGTCCGGGATCCGTGGGCTGGTTCTTC.

Written as DNA, the CDR3 is TGTGCCAGCAGTTTGACTAGCGGAGGGTACGAGCAGTACTTC. The encoded protein is CASSLTSGGYEQYF. V gene TRBV27 combines with J gene TRBJ2-7; TRBD2 matches 9 bases. Germline V CDR1 and CDR2: MNHEY, SMNVEV (reference sequence). V dropped 3 bases and J dropped 4; count of bases not matched to a gene: 4. CDR3 length: 14 residues.

This clone was detected only once. V and J are TRBV7-8 and TRBJ2-7; no reliable D call. The CDR3 consists of 12 residues. Germline CDR1 is SGHVS and CDR2 is FQNEAQ. The V end was cut by 4 bases, the J end by 2 bases, with 6 bases between. CDR3 residues: CASSSNTYEQYF. CDR3 coding DNA: TGTGCCAGCAGCTCGAATACCTACGAGCAGTACTTC.

V is TRBV5-1 and J is TRBJ2-3, with D perhaps matching TRBD1 or TRBD2 (5 bases each). This CDR3 has 18 residues. CDR1 is SGHRS and CDR2 is YFSETQ in the germline V gene. V was pared by 3 bases and J by 1 base, with 21 bases between. The CDR3 bases are TGCGCCAGCAGCTCTACTCCCCTCAGGGTCGGGGGCACAGATACGCAGTATTTT. Translating gives CASSSTPLRVGGTDTQYF.

This clone occurred a few times. J is TRBJ1-2 and V is TRBV9; tentatively, D is TRBD1 (5 bases). Trimming shortened V by 2 bases and J by 6 bases, and 11 bases separated the two germline ends. Germline-derived CDR1 and CDR2 are SGDLS and YYNGEE. The CDR3 length is 13 residues. CDR3 DNA sequence: TGTGCCAGCAGCGTGAGACAGCTAGATGGCTACACCTTC. Protein sequence: CASSVRQLDGYTF. Full variable domain (rest looked up from reference TRBV9 and TRBJ1-2): DSGVTQTPKHLITATGQRVTLRCSPRSGDLSVYWYQQSLDQGLQFLIQYYNGEERAKGNILERFSAQQFPDLHSELNLSSLELGDSALYFCASSVRQLDGYTFGSGTRLTVV.

The genes are TRBV28 and TRBJ2-2; 11 bases align to TRBD2. The V and J ends lost 5 bases and 5 bases, in that order; junction bases with no gene match: 7. The CDR3 is made up of 16 amino acids. CDR1 is MDHEN, CDR2 SYDVKM, per germline. In DNA, the CDR3 is TGTGCCAGCAGTCAACTAGCGGGAGTACGGACCGGGGAGCTGTTTTTT. Encoded protein: CASSQLAGVRTGELFF.

V and J are TRBV18 and TRBJ2-5, with TRBD2 matching 10 bases. V lost 3 bases, J lost 2 bases, and 9 bases stayed unmatched. This CDR3 is 17 amino acids long. CDR1 is KGHSH and CDR2 is LQKENI in the germline V gene. The DNA of the CDR3 is TGTGCCAGCTCACCGAGTCTCGGACTAGCGGTTCAAGAGACCCAGTACTTC. It yields the protein CASSPSLGLAVQETQYF.

The V gene is TRBV5-1, the J gene TRBJ2-1; perhaps TRBD1 as D (5 bases). V lost 2 bases to trimming and J lost 0 bases, with 15 bases between them. The CDR3 consists of 17 residues. The germline V gene has CDR1 SGHRS and CDR2 YFSETQ. CDR3 nucleotide sequence: TGCGCCAGCAGCTTCTATTCTCAGGACAACTCCTACAATGAGCAGTTCTTC. This gives the protein CASSFYSQDNSYNEQFF.

Here the CDR3 DNA reads TGTGCCAGCAGTTTAGCTTGGGAGTACAACCGGGGTACGCAGTATTTT. It yields the protein CASSLAWEYNRGTQYF. V is TRBV28 and J is TRBJ2-3, with D perhaps matching TRBD2 (5 bases). Trimming took off 2 bases at V and 8 bases at J, with 20 bases between the two ends. The CDR3 runs to 16 residues. The germline gives CDR1 MDHEN, CDR2 SYDVKM.

Only one count was recorded for this clone. This sequence joins TRBV7-2 and TRBJ2-7; TRBD2 might be the D (5 bases). V was clipped by 2 bases and J by 3 bases, with 14 bases between them. The CDR3 runs to 15 residues. Germline values: CDR1 SGHTA, CDR2 FQGNSA. This CDR3 is CASSLYRGSFYEQYF. In DNA, the CDR3 is TGTGCCAGCAGCTTATACCGCGGGTCCTTCTACGAGCAGTACTTC.

This clone was counted a single time. The rearrangement joins TRBV9 to TRBJ1-1; maybe TRBD1 (6 bases). Germline CDR1 reads SGDLS; CDR2 reads YYNGEE. The CDR3 consists of 14 residues. The ends were cut back, 4 bases at V and 0 bases at J, with 10 bases in the middle. The CDR3 DNA follows: TGTGCCAGCAGCCTAGGACAGATGAACACTGAAGCTTTCTTT. This translates into CASSLGQMNTEAFF. Together with reference TRBV9 and TRBJ1-1, the CDR3 gives the full variable domain: DSGVTQTPKHLITATGQRVTLRCSPRSGDLSVYWYQQSLDQGLQFLIQYYNGEERAKGNILERFSAQQFPDLHSELNLSSLELGDSALYFCASSLGQMNTEAFFGQGTRLTVV.